The 4 T cell receptor beta chains presented below share a single source sample, sequenced in a study of T-cell memory formation after mild COVID-19. TCRdb called the 5' RACE reads again in MiXCR, with one record for every CDR3 protein. The table shows about 320,000 distinct CDR3 sequences, with over 11% occurring only once. Material for sequencing was PBMCs or a T cell subset sorted from them (not recorded which). Receptor source: a man in his late teens or twenties who had mild COVID-19 (a few samples of this study predate the infection). Cell type and time point are not known.

This chain connects TRBV7-9 to TRBJ1-1; D uncertain. CDR3 length equals 12 residues. The V gene lost 8 bases and the J gene lost 5 bases, with 12 bases spanning the gap. Looked up from germline, CDR1 is SEHNR and CDR2 is FQNEAQ (reference sequence). The CDR3 here is CASRGMGTEAFF. The CDR3 region has the DNA TGTGCCAGCCGTGGCATGGGGACTGAAGCTTTCTTT.

Only a few counts were recorded for this clonotype. The chain links TRBV7-3 to TRBJ2-1; D is unresolved. Trimming removed 8 bases at V and 7 bases at J, with 15 bases between. CDR1 is SGHTA, CDR2 FQGTGA, per germline. CDR3 length: 13 residues. The CDR3 DNA follows: TGTGCCAGCCAATCCCCGGATACTAATGAGCAGTTCTTC. This sequence encodes CASQSPDTNEQFF.

This clonotype was observed many times. V and J are TRBV12-3 or TRBV12-4 and TRBJ1-5, with D uncertain. This CDR3 comprises 14 residues. V lost 1 base to trimming and J lost 7 bases, with 11 bases between them. The CDR3 spells CASSLGWVSQPQHF. In DNA form, the CDR3 reads TGTGCCAGCAGTTTAGGGTGGGTCAGCCAGCCCCAGCATTTT.

This sequence joins TRBV10-2 and TRBJ2-2, with TRBD1 matching over 11 bases. Trimming at V came to 6 bases and at J to 5 bases, leaving 2 bases not matched to a gene. The CDR3 has 14 residues. The germline V gene has CDR1 WSHSY and CDR2 SAAADI. Written as DNA, the CDR3 is TGCGCCAGCAGCGGGACAGGGGGTACCGGGGAGCTGTTTTTT. Its protein product is CASSGTGGTGELFF.